This TCR beta chain was identified in a study of glioma-infiltrating T cells (dated by TCRdb to 2016 to 2018). Study-wide context: The study sequenced TCR alpha- and beta-chain repertoires from glioma tissue, from non-neoplastic brain tissue and from matched peripheral blood mononuclear cells. Each tissue-infiltrating repertoire was compared with the same patient's peripheral blood repertoire to measure divergence between tissue and blood T-cell populations. Three low-grade glioma patients, fewer than 10 primary glioblastoma patients and three non-glioma patients contributing non-neoplastic brain tissue were included in the paired cohort.

General conclusions and limits of the study: Tissue and blood shared very few CDR3 sequences, a result attributed to high CDR3 diversity and limited sampling. VJ-independent divergence between tissue and blood was found to be below expectation in non-neoplastic patients but above expectation in all gliomas, particularly low-grade gliomas. Group comparisons were based on small numbers of patients: three non-neoplastic, three low-grade glioma and about eight glioblastoma patients.

Concerning this clonotype itself: Which antigen it targets is not known. No much larger clone is present one base from it, and per-base qualities are unavailable.

TCR alpha and beta CDR3 regions were amplified with the iRepertoire nested amplicon-rescue multiplex PCR (arm-PCR) platform from RNA. For one-step reverse transcription and amplification, 100-400 ng of tissue mRNA or PBMC total RNA was used as input. After bead purification, a secondary multiplex PCR added Illumina adapters, and libraries were gel-purified between 200 and 400 bp. The libraries contained internal 6-nucleotide barcodes that were used for demultiplexing. Libraries were sequenced on an Illumina MiSeq with 2x220 or 2x250 nucleotide paired-end reads. Concerning the study's data processing: FLASH 1.2.11 was used to merge paired reads, and BWA-MEM then aligned the reads to the GRCh37 human genome before TRA and TRB reads were extracted. V and J assignment used an IMGT-derived reference of cassette sequences and CDR3 motifs that included pseudogenes. Reads were translated in three frames, and productive CDR3s were defined by a C…FGXG motif without stop codons. Unique combinations of V-J cassette pair and CDR3 amino acid sequence were defined as clonotypes. Filtering of reads was based on Hamming distance, with the threshold set by the sequence error rate of each sample in mapped regions. The public reads were quality trimmed at Q25 with fastp and then assembled into clones with MiXCR by TCRdb, keeping productive beta chains. Identical CDR3 protein sequences are pooled into one entry, listed with their most common genes and DNA. The V and J calls here are based on TCRdb, not the publication. The sample table lists around 150,000 distinct CDR3 sequences, approximately 40% of them with a count of one. The ten biggest clones cover roughly 20% of the sample.

The sequencing input was glioma tissue, nonneoplastic brain tissue, or PBMCs (not recorded which). The TCR sequence derives from a human donor with low-grade glioma or glioblastoma, undergoing nonglioma brain surgery, or in good health (not recorded which).

The nucleotide sequence is given as TGTGCCAGCAGCCCCCGACAGGGTCTCGGCACCGGGGAGCTGTTTTTT. This sequence encodes CASSPRQGLGTGELFF. This chain is built from TRBV7-2 and TRBJ2-2; 7 middle bases align to TRBD1. The CDR3, from cysteine to phenylalanine, totals 16 residues. The retained sequence is limited to the CDR3, 48 bases, with the frame set at the first base. According to the germline V gene, CDR1 reads SGHTA and CDR2 reads FQGNSA. Unmatched junction bases come to 10, with V trimmed by 5 bases and J by 4 bases.